Below, 18 T cell receptor beta chains from the same sample are listed, as sequenced in a study of cytomegalovirus exposure and HLA in healthy donors. Both 60 Vbeta primers and 13 Jbeta primers went into the PCR. Assay: immunoSEQ multiplex PCR; the TCRdb copy retains only in-frame clones and omits some. The table lists roughly 160,000 clones, approximately 80% of them singletons. What was sequenced was PBMCs. These receptors were obtained from a boy under 10 years old in good health and CMV-seronegative.

This chain uses TRBV5-1 with TRBJ2-3; 8 positions match TRBD2. The germline V gene encodes CDR1 SGHRS and CDR2 YFSETQ. This CDR3 has 14 amino acids. V dropped 8 bases and J dropped 2; count of bases not matched to a gene: 7. Written as DNA, the CDR3 is TGCGCCAGTAGCAGCGGGGGATACACAGATACGCAGTATTTT. Translation: CASSSGGYTDTQYF.

The J gene is TRBJ1-2, the V gene TRBV19; a weak D match, TRBD1 (5 bases). Germline lookup yields CDR1 LNHDA and CDR2 SQIVND (reference sequence). The CDR3 contains 13 residues. V shed 6 bases and J shed 8 bases, with 16 bases lying between them. As DNA, the CDR3 is TGTGCCAGTAGGGATGACAGAGAAGAGGGCTACACCTTC. Translating it yields CASRDDREEGYTF.

This clone was counted a few times. The chain recombines TRBV19 with TRBJ2-1; TRBD1 matches at 7 bases. This CDR3 has 15 amino acids. The V gene end was trimmed by 4 bases and the J gene end by 7 bases; junction bases not matched to a gene: 10. The germline gives CDR1 LNHDA, CDR2 SQIVND (reference sequence). CDR3 bases: TGTGCCAGTAGTAATCCGGGACAGACGACTAATGAGCAGTTCTTC. The encoded protein is CASSNPGQTTNEQFF.

The sample holds a few counts of this clone. This chain connects TRBV27 to TRBJ1-5, with 10 nucleotides matching TRBD1. From germline, CDR1 is MNHEY and CDR2 SMNVEV (reference sequence). After removal of 5 bases from V and 5 bases from J, the junction contained 6 bases not matched to a gene. The CDR3 contains 15 residues. The CDR3 loop reads CASSPRTGGDQPQHF. CDR3 sequence (DNA): TGTGCCAGCAGTCCACGGACAGGGGGGGATCAGCCCCAGCATTTT.

A remark on this clone: Other nucleotide sequences from this sample produce the same CDR3. J is TRBJ1-1 and V is TRBV27; D is possibly TRBD1 (6 bases). The CDR3 loop spans 14 amino acids. Per germline, CDR1 MNHEY and CDR2 SMNVEV (reference sequence). V lost 4 bases to trimming and J lost 0 bases, with 9 bases between them. The CDR3 nucleotides are TGTGCCAGCAGTTATAGGGGGTTGAACACTGAAGCTTTCTTT. Its translation: CASSYRGLNTEAFF.

This clone showed up just a few times. The chain joins TRBV5-4 to TRBJ2-1; 8 positions match TRBD1. The V gene end was trimmed by 4 bases and the J gene end by 2 bases; junction bases not matched to a gene: 5. Looked up from germline, CDR1 is SGHNT and CDR2 is YYREEE (reference sequence). There are 15 residues in the CDR3. CDR3 in amino acids: CASSPGQGTYNEQFF. CDR3 bases: TGTGCCAGCAGCCCTGGACAGGGTACCTACAATGAGCAGTTCTTC.

J is TRBJ2-5 and V is TRBV15; D possibly corresponds to TRBD2 (5 bases). CDR1 and CDR2 (germline): LNHNV, YYDKDF (reference sequence). CDR3 length equals 13 residues. The V end lost 7 bases, the J end lost 3 bases, and 12 bases lay between the germline ends. The CDR3 here is CATTGNHEETQYF. CDR3 bases: TGTGCCACCACCGGGAACCATGAAGAGACCCAGTACTTC.

The chain carries TRBV5-4 and TRBJ2-1; 8 bases are a match to TRBD2. Germline V gene lookup returns CDR1 SGHNT and CDR2 YYREEE (reference sequence). The trim removed 0 bases at V and 5 bases at J, leaving 7 bases unmatched. This CDR3 region has 16 residues. For the CDR3, the DNA is TGTGCCAGCAGCTTGGGAAGCGGGAGAGCAAACAATGAGCAGTTCTTC. Amino acid sequence: CASSLGSGRANNEQFF.

The J gene is TRBJ2-1, the V gene TRBV5-6; no clear D gene. With 4 bases removed from V and 5 bases from J, the gap between germline ends came to 13 bases. Germline CDR1 and CDR2: SGHDT and YYEEEE. The CDR3 is 14 amino acids. The CDR3 DNA reads as TGTGCCAGCAGCCTAGACTCGGCAAACAATGAGCAGTTCTTC. It specifies CASSLDSANNEQFF. Using reference TRBV5-6 and TRBJ2-1 for the parts outside the CDR3, the full variable domain is DAGVTQSPTHLIKTRGQQVTLRCSPKSGHDTVSWYQQALGQGPQFIFQYYEEEERQRGNFPDRFSGHQFPNYSSELNVNALLLGDSALYLCASSLDSANNEQFFGPGTRLTVL.

The chain is built from TRBV6-5 and TRBJ1-1, with 10 bases matching TRBD1. The CDR3 length is 14 residues. V lost 11 bases, J lost 3 bases, and 9 bases stayed unmatched. Germline V gene sequence: CDR1 MNHEY, CDR2 SVGAGI. The chain's CDR3 is CAAGTGATDTEAFF. CDR3 DNA sequence: TGTGCCGCCGGGACAGGGGCCACGGACACTGAAGCTTTCTTT.

The chain links TRBV4-3 to TRBJ2-3; 11 nucleotides line up with TRBD2. This CDR3 contains 17 residues. Germline V gives CDR1 LGHNA, CDR2 YSLEER. V shed 6 bases, J shed 2 bases, and the junction held 10 bases outside the gene matches. CDR3 amino acids: CASSTYMTSGATDTQYF. DNA of the CDR3: TGCGCCAGCAGTACCTATATGACTAGCGGGGCCACAGATACGCAGTATTTT.

This chain links TRBV19 with TRBJ2-1, with 8 bases identical to TRBD2. J lost 6 bases, V lost 3 bases, and 7 bases had no gene match. Looked up from germline, CDR1 is LNHDA and CDR2 is SQIVND (reference sequence). The CDR3 contains 15 residues. The CDR3 DNA sequence: TGTGCCAGTAGTATTAAGCTAGCGGGCCTCAATGAGCAGTTCTTC. This translates into CASSIKLAGLNEQFF.

This clone appeared a single time. The chain has TRBV7-9 and TRBJ1-4; 9 nucleotides agree with TRBD1. V dropped 5 bases and J dropped 3; count of bases not matched to a gene: 4. The CDR3 consists of 15 residues. CDR1 and CDR2 from the germline V gene are SEHNR and FQNEAQ (reference sequence). This chain's CDR3 is CASSEDRGPNEKLFF. CDR3 bases: TGTGCCAGCAGCGAGGACAGGGGCCCTAATGAAAAACTGTTTTTT.

V is TRBV2 and J is TRBJ1-4; TRBD1 might be the D (6 bases). V was trimmed by 2 bases and J by 8 bases, leaving 15 bases between them. The CDR3 has 15 amino acids. Germline assignment: CDR1 SNHLY and CDR2 FYNNEI. In DNA form, the CDR3 reads TGTGCCAGCAGTGAACGGGGACCTAGGGGGGAAAAACTGTTTTTT. Translation: CASSERGPRGEKLFF.

This clone was observed a single time. CDR3 coding DNA: TGTGCCAGTAAGCCACAGGGCTATAATTCACCCCTCCACTTT. Its protein product is CASKPQGYNSPLHF. The chain has TRBV19 and TRBJ1-6, with D possibly being TRBD1 (6 bases). The germline V and J ends were trimmed by 7 bases and 3 bases, with 10 bases remaining between them. Germline lookup yields CDR1 LNHDA and CDR2 SQIVND (reference sequence). CDR3 size: 14 residues.

This sequence joins TRBV18 and TRBJ2-1; 9 bases align to TRBD1. CDR1 is KGHSH and CDR2 is LQKENI in the germline V gene. This CDR3 comprises 15 residues. V shed 0 bases, J shed 7 bases, and the junction held 4 bases outside the gene matches. The CDR3 DNA sequence: TGTGCCAGCTCACCACCACAGGGGGCGAGGAATGAGCAGTTCTTC. It yields the protein CASSPPQGARNEQFF.

The V and J genes are TRBV18 and TRBJ2-7, with D tentatively TRBD1 (6 bases). The germline V gene has CDR1 KGHSH and CDR2 LQKENI. This CDR3 has 15 residues. V shed 6 bases and J shed 0 bases, with 15 bases lying between them. As DNA, the CDR3 is TGTGCCAGCTCTCGGGACATTGGAAGCTCCTACGAGCAGTACTTC. As protein: CASSRDIGSSYEQYF.

This clone came up once. The chain combines TRBV6-5 with TRBJ2-1; 8 bases are a match to TRBD2. Germline V lookup: CDR1 MNHEY, CDR2 SVGAGI. The CDR3 loop spans 13 amino acids. The V and J ends lost 10 bases and 9 bases, in that order; junction bases with no gene match: 11. In DNA form, the CDR3 reads TGTGCCACCCACGGGGGGGGAGGAGGTGAGCAGTTCTTC. Amino acid sequence: CATHGGGGGEQFF.